The clone carrying this T cell receptor (beta chain) was seen repeatedly, ten times or more. The antigen remains unidentified. Each CDR3 protein gets one entry after TCRdb re-called the 5' RACE reads with MiXCR. This repertoire shows roughly 220,000 distinct CDR3 sequences, 5% to 7% found once; its top ten account for more than 12%. This entry belongs to a study of identical twins. J gave up 13 bases and V 0 bases, and 4 bases lay outside the gene matches. Germline-derived CDR1 and CDR2 are SGHKS and YYEKEE (reference sequence). CDR3 length: 12 residues. Whole-study results and caveats: The conclusions drew on cross-sectional statistical analysis instead of tracking the same donors. Fewer insertions marked abundant cord blood beta clonotypes; young adult naive trended weakly, memory not at all.

In addition, the sample was reused for a study of T cells expressing NK-cell markers.

V gene TRBV5-5 combines with J gene TRBJ2-1; 7 bases map to TRBD2. The sequenced material came from CD8+ T cells sorted from blood. This TCR came from a young woman in good health. The CDR3 reads CASSLGGTIQFF. The CDR3 nucleotides read TGTGCCAGCAGCTTGGGAGGGACTATCCAGTTCTTC. Filled out from reference TRBV5-5 and TRBJ2-1, the complete variable domain reads DAGVTQSPTHLIKTRGQQVTLRCSPISGHKSVSWYQQVLGQGPQFIFQYYEKEERGRGNFPDRFSARQFPNYSSELNVNALLLGDSALYLCASSLGGTIQFFGPGTRLTVL.